The 17 T cell receptor beta chains presented below share a single source sample, sequenced in a study of shared clonotypes between healthy human individuals. Libraries were prepared by immunoSEQ multiplex PCR; TCRdb keeps only in-frame clonotypes and omits some of them. Of 600,000 to 800,000 clones in the sample, just under 75% were seen once. Sample: memory CD4+ T cells sorted from blood. Noted subset: CD45RA-negative fraction. These receptors were collected from a woman younger than 45 in good health.

This clone has only a few counts. The J gene is TRBJ2-3, the V gene TRBV5-8; unclear D gene. V lost 9 bases to trimming and J lost 5 bases, with 19 bases between them. This CDR3 is 14 amino acids long. Per germline, CDR1 SGHTS and CDR2 YDEGEE. The CDR3 here is CANGPGAVGDTQYF. DNA for the CDR3: TGTGCCAACGGGCCGGGTGCTGTCGGAGATACGCAGTATTTT.

The chain is built from TRBV6-5 and TRBJ2-1; D is perhaps TRBD2 (5 bases). V lost 2 bases and J lost 8, with 13 bases in between. The CDR3 consists of 14 residues. The V gene's germline CDR1 is MNHEY and CDR2 SVGAGI. CDR3 in amino acids: CASSYQLGFDEQFF. The CDR3 DNA reads TGTGCCAGCAGTTACCAACTAGGCTTCGATGAGCAGTTCTTC.

The V call is TRBV5-1, the J call TRBJ2-7, with 9 nucleotides matching TRBD2. CDR1 is SGHRS, CDR2 YFSETQ, per germline. The V and J ends lost 5 bases and 2 bases, in that order; junction bases with no gene match: 5. CDR3 length: 14 amino acids. CDR3 amino acids: CASRLLAGPYEQYF. The CDR3 region has the DNA TGCGCCAGCAGATTGCTAGCGGGGCCCTACGAGCAGTACTTC.

This clone was seen a handful of times. The gene calls are TRBV11-2 and TRBJ2-3; 8 bases are shared with TRBD2. This CDR3 spans 15 amino acids. Losses at the gene ends were 3 bases for V and 0 bases for J; bases not matched to a gene: 2. In germline, CDR1 is SGHAT, CDR2 FQNNGV. The CDR3 sequence is CASSFSSGSTDTQYF. As DNA, the CDR3 is TGTGCCAGCAGCTTCTCTAGCGGGAGCACAGATACGCAGTATTTT.

The J gene is TRBJ2-7, the V gene TRBV30; 10 nucleotides line up with TRBD2. This CDR3 spans 13 amino acids. Trimming removed 5 bases from V and 7 bases from J; junction bases left unmatched: 8. The germline CDR1 and CDR2 sequences are GTSNPN and SVGIG (reference sequence). The CDR3 region is CAWGRSTSGEQYF. In DNA form, the CDR3 reads TGTGCCTGGGGGAGGTCGACTAGCGGGGAGCAGTACTTC.

This chain uses TRBV25-1 with TRBJ2-1, with 10 bases aligning to TRBD2. The germline gives CDR1 MGHDK, CDR2 SYGVNS. The CDR3 consists of 16 residues. Germline trimming cut 4 bases from V and 2 bases from J; bases unmatched to any gene: 5. CDR3 DNA: TGTGCCAGCAGTGTTCGGACTAGCGGAGCCTACAATGAGCAGTTCTTC. Residues: CASSVRTSGAYNEQFF.

J is TRBJ2-5 and V is TRBV5-1; D unresolved. Trimming cost V 5 bases and J 0 bases, with 11 bases left between them. The CDR3 extends over 14 amino acids. The germline gives CDR1 SGHRS, CDR2 YFSETQ. This chain's CDR3 is CASSSGSYQETQYF. CDR3 sequence (DNA): TGCGCCAGCAGTTCGGGCTCGTACCAAGAGACCCAGTACTTC.

This rearrangement joins TRBV15 to TRBJ1-3; TRBD1 is a possible D gene (6 bases). CDR1 and CDR2 (germline): LNHNV, YYDKDF (reference sequence). V gave up 1 base and J gave up 4 bases, with 14 bases separating them. CDR3 length: 16 amino acids. CDR3 in amino acids: CATSRAPNRAGNTIYF. The CDR3 DNA is TGTGCCACCAGCAGAGCCCCAAACAGGGCAGGAAACACCATATATTTT.

V is TRBV7-9 and J is TRBJ1-4, with D possibly being TRBD1 (6 bases). This CDR3 comprises 13 residues. The ends were cut back, 1 base at V and 7 bases at J, with 7 bases in the middle. Germline lookup yields CDR1 SEHNR and CDR2 FQNEAQ (reference sequence). The DNA for the CDR3 is TGTGCCAGCAGCTTAGGGGGGGCTGAAAAACTGTTTTTT. Its protein product is CASSLGGAEKLFF.

The chain recombines TRBV6-1 with TRBJ1-1; no reliable D call. The CDR3 spans 15 residues. Germline V gives CDR1 MNHNS, CDR2 SASEGT. V lost 0 bases and J lost 1, with 9 bases in between. CDR3 nucleotide sequence: TGTGCCAGCAGTGAAGCGCTCAATGGGAACACTGAAGCTTTCTTT. Its protein product is CASSEALNGNTEAFF.

This chain uses TRBV28 with TRBJ1-6; TRBD1 agrees at 7 bases. Trimming removed 6 bases from V and 7 bases from J; junction bases left unmatched: 6. CDR3 length equals 14 residues. Germline lookup yields CDR1 MDHEN and CDR2 SYDVKM. This CDR3 reads CASSPQGRNSPLHF. As DNA, the CDR3 is TGTGCCAGCAGCCCACAGGGGCGGAATTCACCCCTCCACTTT.

The chain joins TRBV28 to TRBJ2-7; 7 bases agree with TRBD1. V trimming: 10 bases; J trimming: 3 bases; junction bases outside the gene matches: 9. The CDR3 covers 13 residues. The V gene's germline CDR1 is MDHEN and CDR2 SYDVKM. CDR3 loop: CAKAVDRDYEQYF. The CDR3 coding sequence is TGTGCCAAAGCGGTCGACAGGGACTACGAGCAGTACTTC.

J is TRBJ1-5 and V is TRBV27, with TRBD1 as a possible D gene (5 bases). This CDR3 contains 14 residues. Germline-derived CDR1 and CDR2 are MNHEY and SMNVEV (reference sequence). V was trimmed by 5 bases and J by 4 bases, leaving 12 bases between them. The CDR3 region has the DNA TGTGCCAGCAGTCCCAGACAGTGGAATCAGCCCCAGCATTTT. Translation: CASSPRQWNQPQHF.

Note on this clone: A much larger clone is a single base away; this may be a read error. V usage is TRBV6-4 and J usage is TRBJ2-3; TRBD2 might be the D (5 bases). The germline gives CDR1 MRHNA, CDR2 SNTAGT. The CDR3 totals 15 residues. The V and J ends lost 0 bases and 2 bases respectively, with 9 bases between them. Written as DNA, the CDR3 is TGTGCCAGCAGTGACTCCCCGGGGAACACAGATACGCAGTATTTT. It translates to CASSDSPGNTDTQYF.

The sample holds one count of this clone. CDR3 in DNA: TGTGCCAGCAGTGAAGACAGGTTTATGGTCTATGAGCAGTTCTTC. This encodes CASSEDRFMVYEQFF. The V call is TRBV6-1, the J call TRBJ2-1, with D possibly TRBD1 on 5 matching bases. The CDR3 runs 15 residues. V dropped 1 base and J dropped 8 bases, with 15 bases sitting between them. Per the germline V gene, CDR1 is MNHNS and CDR2 is SASEGT.

Many counts were recorded for this clone. The chain joins TRBV11-3 to TRBJ2-3, with 8 positions matching TRBD2. This CDR3 contains 16 residues. Trimming at V came to 1 base and at J to 0 bases, leaving 3 bases not matched to a gene. Per the germline V gene, CDR1 is SGHNT and CDR2 is YENEEA. Here the CDR3 reads CASSLGERESTDTQYF. CDR3 in DNA: TGTGCCAGCAGCTTAGGAGAGCGGGAGAGCACAGATACGCAGTATTTT.

CDR3 bases: TGTGCCAGCAGTTTAATGGGCAGCCCCTATGGCTACACCTTC. It yields the protein CASSLMGSPYGYTF. The chain links TRBV28 to TRBJ1-2; the D is unclear. The CDR3 spans 14 residues. The V end was cut by 2 bases, the J end by 4 bases, with 11 bases between. Germline V gene data show CDR1 as MDHEN and CDR2 as SYDVKM.